This TCR beta chain came from a study of STAT5B mutations in CD4+ large granular lymphocyte leukemia. TCRdb's table, derived via immunoSEQ multiplex PCR, lists solely in-frame clones and lacks some. The data hold roughly 36,000 clones, with approximately 88% observed a single time. This clonotype was obtained from a human donor in good health. Sequenced sample: CD4+ T cells from blood buffy coats.

The chain's CDR3 is CASSVGGSGGNLAKNIQYF. CDR3 coding DNA: TGTGCCAGCAGCGTAGGAGGGTCAGGGGGTAACTTAGCCAAAAACATTCAGTACTTC. The chain has TRBV9 and TRBJ2-4; 7 nucleotides agree with TRBD1. This CDR3 is built from 19 residues. J lost 0 bases, V lost 0 bases, and 12 bases had no gene match. Germline CDR1 is SGDLS and CDR2 is YYNGEE.